What follows are 9 T cell receptor beta chains derived from one specimen sequenced in a study of T cell responses to AZD1222 COVID-19 vaccine. Sequencing used immunoSEQ multiplex PCR; TCRdb keeps in-frame clones, though not all of them. The table has under 150,000 clones, roughly 92% seen once. Here the sequenced sample was peripheral blood, taken 28 days after the second AZD1222 dose. The source is an adult who received the AZD1222 COVID-19 vaccine.

The chain links TRBV5-4 to TRBJ2-7; D remains ambiguous. CDR3 length equals 12 residues. The V gene lost 4 bases and the J gene lost 3 bases, with 8 bases spanning the gap. Germline V lookup: CDR1 SGHNT, CDR2 YYREEE (reference sequence). CDR3 region: CASSSQGYEQYF. CDR3 DNA: TGTGCCAGCAGCAGCCAAGGCTACGAGCAGTACTTC.

This chain joins TRBV6-5 and TRBJ1-2, with D unresolved. The germline CDR1 and CDR2 sequences are MNHEY and SVGAGI. V dropped 0 bases and J dropped 8 bases, with 19 bases sitting between them. The CDR3 has 16 residues. DNA for the CDR3: TGTGCCAGCAGTTACTCGCCGGGTTTCTTTTCTGGGGGCTACACCTTC. Its translation: CASSYSPGFFSGGYTF.

The chain employs TRBV19 and TRBJ1-1; D may be TRBD1 (5 bases). The CDR3 runs 14 residues. V lost 3 bases to trimming and J lost 3 bases, with 11 bases between them. CDR1 LNHDA and CDR2 SQIVND come from the germline V gene (reference sequence). The CDR3 region has the DNA TGTGCCAGTAGTATTGGTTGGGGGGACACTGAAGCTTTCTTT. It is translated as CASSIGWGDTEAFF.

The V and J genes are TRBV14 and TRBJ2-7; D possibly corresponds to TRBD1 (7 bases). From germline, CDR1 is SGHDN and CDR2 FVKESK. V lost 4 bases, J lost 2 bases, and 21 bases lay in between. There are 17 residues in the CDR3. DNA of the CDR3: TGTGCCAGCAGCCCACACTCGAGGGAGGACAGGCCCTACGAGCAGTACGTC. As protein: CASSPHSREDRPYEQYV.

This rearrangement joins TRBV12-5 to TRBJ1-1; no definite D call. The CDR3 length is 15 residues. CDR1 LGHNT and CDR2 FRNRAP come from the germline V gene. The V end was cut by 2 bases, the J end by 4 bases, with 14 bases between. The CDR3 here is CASGLIVAATTEAFF. CDR3 bases: TGTGCTAGTGGTTTGATAGTCGCGGCGACCACTGAAGCTTTCTTT.

V usage is TRBV30 and J usage is TRBJ1-1; a weak D match, TRBD1 (5 bases). From germline, CDR1 is GTSNPN and CDR2 SVGIG (reference sequence). Trimming shortened V by 2 bases and J by 11 bases, and 15 bases separated the two germline ends. The CDR3 is 12 amino acids. CDR3 sequence: CAWSPSGFLAFF. The CDR3 region has the DNA TGTGCCTGGAGTCCGTCAGGGTTTTTGGCTTTCTTT.

The gene calls are TRBV7-3 and TRBJ1-1; D is possibly TRBD1 (6 bases). CDR1 is SGHTA, CDR2 FQGTGA, per germline. V was trimmed by 1 base and J by 3 bases, leaving 9 bases between them. The CDR3 is made up of 14 amino acids. CDR3 DNA sequence: TGTGCCAGCAGCTTAATCGCAGGGGACACTGAAGCTTTCTTT. It translates to CASSLIAGDTEAFF. Together with reference TRBV7-3 and TRBJ1-1, the CDR3 gives the full variable domain: GAGVSQTPSNKVTEKGKYVELRCDPISGHTALYWYRQSLGQGPEFLIYFQGTGAADDSGLPNDRFFAVRPEGSVSTLKIQRTERGDSAVYLCASSLIAGDTEAFFGQGTRLTVV.

In this sample, this clone turned up a few times. The rearrangement links TRBV12-3 or TRBV12-4 to TRBJ2-2; tentatively, D is TRBD1 (6 bases). V was shortened by 3 bases and J by 16 bases, with 12 bases between the two germline ends. This CDR3 region has 11 residues. The CDR3 DNA is TGTGCCAGCAGTTTCGGTAGGGGGTGGTTTTTT. Protein sequence: CASSFGRGWFF.

The rearrangement links TRBV27 to TRBJ2-3; tentative D call: TRBD2 (6 bases). Germline V gene data show CDR1 as MNHEY and CDR2 as SMNVEV (reference sequence). The V and J ends lost 8 bases and 1 base respectively, with 16 bases between them. The CDR3 is made up of 15 amino acids. The CDR3 bases are TGTGCCAGCCACCAACGACTAGGGGGCACAGATACGCAGTATTTT. This codes for CASHQRLGGTDTQYF.